This TCR beta chain was captured by sequencing in a study of blood T cell repertoires in COVID-19. At the level of the study: Specimens from acute and convalescent COVID-19 originated in the United States, Italy and Spain.

Only a few counts were recorded for this clone. Assay: immunoSEQ multiplex PCR; the TCRdb copy retains only in-frame clones and omits some. This repertoire shows roughly 100,000 clones, 79% found once; its top ten account for 18%. V was clipped by 6 bases and J by 0 bases, with 11 bases between them. This CDR3 spans 14 amino acids. Germline lookup yields CDR1 SEHNR and CDR2 FQNEAQ (reference sequence). This chain links TRBV7-9 with TRBJ1-2; tentatively, D is TRBD1 (6 bases). This clonotype was obtained from an elderly woman with active or convalescent COVID-19. The sequencing input was peripheral blood. The CDR3 sequence: CASSLGAANYGYTF. CDR3 coding DNA: TGTGCCAGCAGTTTGGGGGCGGCTAACTATGGCTACACCTTC.